The 26 T cell receptor beta chains reported below all come from one sample, sequenced in a study of blood T cell dynamics during melanoma immunotherapy. Regarding time point: pre-treatment baseline. Sequencing was performed with immunoSEQ multiplex PCR; in TCRdb, only in-frame clones are kept and a portion is missing. The data contain about 20,000 clones, roughly 90% of them singletons. The sample here was blood, taken from a patient treated with checkpoint blockade. The receptors were gathered from a human donor with melanoma.

J is TRBJ1-3 and V is TRBV19; tentatively, D is TRBD1 (5 bases). Trimming cost V 5 bases and J 3 bases, with 20 bases left between them. The CDR3 loop spans 17 amino acids. Looked up from germline, CDR1 is LNHDA and CDR2 is SQIVND (reference sequence). CDR3 sequence: CASSPTGPPSGGNTIYF. CDR3 nucleotide sequence: TGTGCCAGTAGTCCCACGGGGCCCCCGTCAGGTGGAAACACCATATATTTT.

The chain uses TRBV4-1 and TRBJ2-2; D unclear. V gave up 1 base and J gave up 8 bases, with 14 bases separating them. Germline V lookup: CDR1 MGHRA, CDR2 YSYEKL. The CDR3 is 15 residues long. Written as DNA, the CDR3 is TGCGCCAGCAGCCAAGGCGATAGCTGGGGTGGGGAGCTGTTTTTT. Translated: CASSQGDSWGGELFF.

The rearrangement uses TRBV5-1 and TRBJ1-1; 10 bases agree with TRBD1. V shed 2 bases and J 3 bases; nucleotides not matched to a gene: 16. Germline V gene sequence: CDR1 SGHRS, CDR2 YFSETQ. CDR3 length equals 19 residues. CDR3 DNA: TGCGCCAGCAGCTTTGTGGCCCGACAGGGGGCGGGCTTCGACACTGAAGCTTTCTTT. Protein sequence: CASSFVARQGAGFDTEAFF.

The rearrangement joins TRBV14 to TRBJ1-6; no clear D. The CDR3 spans 14 residues. Trimming removed 2 bases from V and 0 bases from J, with 2 bases in between. Per the germline V gene, CDR1 is SGHDN and CDR2 is FVKESK. The CDR3 protein is CASSQSSYNSPLHF. The CDR3 bases are TGTGCCAGCAGCCAATCCTCCTATAATTCACCCCTCCACTTT.

V and J are TRBV9 and TRBJ2-3; D is unclear. Between the trimmed V and J ends, which lost 2 bases and 3 bases, there was a span of 16 bases. Germline CDR1 reads SGDLS; CDR2 reads YYNGEE. The CDR3 spans 16 residues. This CDR3 is CASSVGPLGRTDTQYF. The CDR3 nucleotides read TGTGCCAGCAGCGTCGGACCCCTTGGAAGGACAGATACGCAGTATTTT. Filled out from reference TRBV9 and TRBJ2-3, the complete variable domain reads DSGVTQTPKHLITATGQRVTLRCSPRSGDLSVYWYQQSLDQGLQFLIQYYNGEERAKGNILERFSAQQFPDLHSELNLSSLELGDSALYFCASSVGPLGRTDTQYFGPGTRLTVL.

V usage is TRBV25-1 and J usage is TRBJ1-3, with D maybe TRBD1 (6 bases). Germline V CDR1 and CDR2: MGHDK, SYGVNS. V dropped 0 bases and J dropped 2 bases, with 17 bases sitting between them. The CDR3 totals 18 residues. CDR3: CASSEYSAGTSAGNTIYF. The CDR3 DNA follows: TGTGCCAGCAGTGAATATAGCGCCGGGACAAGTGCTGGAAACACCATATATTTT. Supplemented by reference TRBV25-1 and TRBJ1-3, the full variable domain reads EADIYQTPRYLVIGTGKKITLECSQTMGHDKMYWYQQDPGMELHLIHYSYGVNSTEKGDLSSESTVSRIRTEHFPLTLESARPSHTSQYLCASSEYSAGTSAGNTIYFGEGSWLTVV.

The chain joins TRBV6-1 to TRBJ2-2; TRBD1 is a possible D gene (5 bases). From germline, CDR1 is MNHNS and CDR2 SASEGT. Trimming shortened V by 4 bases and J by 4 bases, and 13 bases separated the two germline ends. The CDR3 covers 15 residues. CDR3 amino acids: CASSVSQGGTGELFF. CDR3 sequence (DNA): TGTGCCAGCAGTGTAAGTCAGGGCGGCACCGGGGAGCTGTTTTTT.

The chain employs TRBV27 and TRBJ2-1; 8 bases line up with TRBD2. This CDR3 has 15 amino acids. V shed 8 bases and J 7 bases; nucleotides not matched to a gene: 13. CDR1 MNHEY and CDR2 SMNVEV come from the germline V gene (reference sequence). This CDR3 is CASGKFGRAFNEQFF. The CDR3 nucleotides are TGTGCCAGCGGGAAATTCGGGAGGGCCTTTAATGAGCAGTTCTTC.

The rearrangement links TRBV29-1 to TRBJ1-4; 7 positions agree with TRBD1. The trim removed 5 bases at V and 2 bases at J, leaving 5 bases unmatched. This CDR3 is 14 amino acids long. Germline V gene data show CDR1 as SQVTM and CDR2 as ANQGSEA. The CDR3 DNA reads TGCAGCGTTAAGGGGGCCGGGACTAATGAAAAACTGTTTTTT. Encoded protein: CSVKGAGTNEKLFF.

The CDR3 loop reads CASSVGMFGTDTQYF. The CDR3 DNA reads as TGTGCCAGCAGCGTAGGGATGTTTGGCACAGATACGCAGTATTTT. This chain connects TRBV9 to TRBJ2-3; unclear D gene. Germline loops: CDR1 SGDLS, CDR2 YYNGEE. The V end lost 0 bases, the J end lost 1 base, and 9 bases lay between the germline ends. CDR3 length equals 15 residues. Filled out from reference TRBV9 and TRBJ2-3, the complete variable domain reads DSGVTQTPKHLITATGQRVTLRCSPRSGDLSVYWYQQSLDQGLQFLIQYYNGEERAKGNILERFSAQQFPDLHSELNLSSLELGDSALYFCASSVGMFGTDTQYFGPGTRLTVL.

V usage is TRBV19 and J usage is TRBJ2-1, with TRBD2 identical over 9 bases. Germline CDR1 and CDR2: LNHDA and SQIVND (reference sequence). The CDR3 loop spans 16 amino acids. J gave up 2 bases and V 10 bases, and 12 bases lay outside the gene matches. Here the CDR3 reads CATRSGRLEPYNEQFF. The DNA for the CDR3 is TGTGCCACCCGTAGCGGGAGATTAGAACCCTACAATGAGCAGTTCTTC.

This chain connects TRBV6-5 to TRBJ1-1; D is ambiguous. V lost 0 bases and J 0 bases, leaving 8 bases between the germline ends. From germline, CDR1 is MNHEY and CDR2 SVGAGI. The CDR3 has 15 amino acids. This CDR3 reads CASSYSIVMNTEAFF. CDR3 bases: TGTGCCAGCAGTTACTCTATCGTTATGAACACTGAAGCTTTCTTT.

The V gene is TRBV5-1, the J gene TRBJ1-2; unclear D gene. Germline loops: CDR1 SGHRS, CDR2 YFSETQ. The length of the CDR3 is 13 residues. Trimming left V 2 bases short and J 0 bases short, with 5 bases between. Here the CDR3 reads CASSLTSNYGYTF. For the CDR3, the DNA is TGCGCCAGCAGCTTAACGTCTAACTATGGCTACACCTTC. Full variable domain (missing parts from reference TRBV5-1 and TRBJ1-2): KAGVTQTPRYLIKTRGQQVTLSCSPISGHRSVSWYQQTPGQGLQFLFEYFSETQRNKGNFPGRFSGRQFSNSRSEMNVSTLELGDSALYLCASSLTSNYGYTFGSGTRLTVV.

The rearrangement links TRBV6-6 to TRBJ2-5, with unresolved D. Trimming left V 0 bases short and J 5 bases short, with 4 bases between. The length of the CDR3 is 12 residues. CDR1 is MNHNY and CDR2 is SVGAGI in the germline V gene (reference sequence). This chain's CDR3 is CASSYSRETQYF. The CDR3 bases are TGTGCCAGCAGTTACTCACGGGAGACCCAGTACTTC.

This chain joins TRBV7-9 and TRBJ2-5; weak D call: TRBD2 (5 bases). Trimming pared 0 bases from V and 1 base from J, leaving 9 bases between. This CDR3 region has 15 residues. The germline gives CDR1 SEHNR, CDR2 FQNEAQ (reference sequence). DNA for the CDR3: TGTGCCAGCAGCTTAGCACTAGGGCCCCAAGAGACCCAGTACTTC. Protein product: CASSLALGPQETQYF.

The rearrangement uses TRBV18 and TRBJ2-1; TRBD2 matches 8 bases. J lost 8 bases, V lost 2 bases, and 5 bases had no gene match. This CDR3 has 14 residues. The germline V gene encodes CDR1 KGHSH and CDR2 LQKENI. CDR3 loop: CASSPGLGGDEQFF. The CDR3 nucleotides are TGTGCCAGCTCACCAGGCCTCGGGGGGGATGAGCAGTTCTTC.

The chain has TRBV29-1 and TRBJ1-1; 7 bases line up with TRBD1. Germline V CDR1 and CDR2: SQVTM, ANQGSEA. The CDR3 has 14 residues. V lost 7 bases, J lost 1 base, and 9 bases stayed unmatched. The CDR3 loop is CSAWGAGGNTEAFF. In nucleotides, the CDR3 is TGCAGCGCGTGGGGGGCAGGGGGGAACACTGAAGCTTTCTTT.

The chain is built from TRBV7-2 and TRBJ2-7; D may be TRBD2 (5 bases). V shed 1 base and J shed 5 bases, with 9 bases lying between them. The CDR3 runs 13 residues. Germline V CDR1 and CDR2: SGHTA, FQGNSA. The CDR3 spells CASSLVTGNEQYF. As DNA, the CDR3 is TGTGCCAGCAGCTTAGTGACGGGGAACGAGCAGTACTTC.

This rearrangement joins TRBV7-8 to TRBJ1-3, with D possibly TRBD1 on 5 matching bases. This CDR3 is 16 amino acids long. V shed 5 bases and J shed 2 bases, with 16 bases lying between them. Per germline, CDR1 SGHVS and CDR2 FQNEAQ. As DNA, the CDR3 is TGTGCCAGCAGCCCACACTACCTAGGGGCTGGAAACACCATATATTTT. It encodes CASSPHYLGAGNTIYF.

The rearrangement links TRBV10-2 to TRBJ2-7; D not certain. V was cut by 6 bases and J by 6 bases, with 15 bases left in between. CDR1 WSHSY and CDR2 SAAADI come from the germline V gene. The CDR3 loop spans 13 amino acids. In DNA form, the CDR3 reads TGCGCCAGCAGGGGGAACGGGCCCGGCGAGCAGTACTTC. As protein: CASRGNGPGEQYF.

The chain uses TRBV19 and TRBJ2-1; 14 bases line up with TRBD2. Germline V lookup: CDR1 LNHDA, CDR2 SQIVND (reference sequence). The CDR3 consists of 15 residues. V trimming: 7 bases; J trimming: 6 bases; junction bases outside the gene matches: 5. Written as DNA, the CDR3 is TGTGCCAGTACCCCCGGACTAGCGGGGGGCAATGAGCAGTTCTTC. Translated: CASTPGLAGGNEQFF. The full variable domain, with the rest looked up from reference TRBV19 and TRBJ2-1, is DGGITQSPKYLFRKEGQNVTLSCEQNLNHDAMYWYRQDPGQGLRLIYYSQIVNDFQKGDIAEGYSVSREKKESFPLTVTSAQKNPTAFYLCASTPGLAGGNEQFFGPGTRLTVL.

This chain links TRBV30 with TRBJ2-2; D call uncertain. Trimming removed 1 base at V and 7 bases at J, with 10 bases between. The germline V gene has CDR1 GTSNPN and CDR2 SVGIG (reference sequence). CDR3 length equals 13 residues. The CDR3 sequence: CAWSDLNFGELFF. CDR3 nucleotides: TGTGCCTGGAGTGATCTCAACTTCGGGGAGCTGTTTTTT.

V usage is TRBV23-1 and J usage is TRBJ2-1; 14 bases line up with TRBD2. TRBV23-1 is assigned to the ORF class and has an uncertain function. The CDR3 totals 15 residues. The ends lost 3 bases at V and 7 bases at J; junction bases unmatched: 2. CDR3: CASSQGTSGGNEQFF. The CDR3 nucleotides read TGCGCCAGCAGTCAGGGGACTAGCGGGGGTAATGAGCAGTTCTTC.

The chain recombines TRBV14 with TRBJ2-1; tentatively, D is TRBD1 or TRBD2 (6 bases each). V dropped 6 bases and J dropped 6 bases, with 9 bases sitting between them. The CDR3 consists of 12 residues. Germline CDR1 reads SGHDN; CDR2 reads FVKESK. The CDR3 protein is CASRGGGNEQFF. The CDR3 DNA follows: TGTGCCAGCAGAGGAGGGGGCAATGAGCAGTTCTTC.

The chain couples TRBV18 to TRBJ1-2, with D perhaps matching TRBD1 (6 bases). Germline CDR1 is KGHSH and CDR2 is LQKENI. The CDR3 is 16 amino acids. V shed 3 bases and J shed 6 bases, with 20 bases lying between them. DNA for the CDR3: TGTGCCAGCTCACCCCTAGGACAGAGGGGAGGGAATGGCTACACCTTC. It is translated as CASSPLGQRGGNGYTF.

The chain has TRBV5-4 and TRBJ2-7; D is perhaps TRBD2 (6 bases). V shed 3 bases and J shed 6 bases, with 13 bases lying between them. The germline gives CDR1 SGHNT, CDR2 YYREEE (reference sequence). The CDR3 extends over 13 amino acids. The CDR3: CASSSAGTGEQYF. The CDR3 DNA sequence: TGTGCCAGCAGCTCTGCGGGGACGGGCGAGCAGTACTTC. The complete variable domain, with remaining parts taken from reference TRBV5-4 and TRBJ2-7, reads ETGVTQSPTHLIKTRGQQVTLRCSSQSGHNTVSWYQQALGQGPQFIFQYYREEENGRGNFPPRFSGLQFPNYSSELNVNALELDDSALYLCASSSAGTGEQYFGPGTRLTVT.